What follows are 25 T cell receptor beta chains derived from one specimen sequenced in a study of Ad26.COV2.S vaccination and SARS-CoV-2 variants. The data were produced by immunoSEQ multiplex PCR, yet TCRdb's version contains in-frame clones alone and is incomplete. The sample carries 510,000 or so clones, around 90% recorded once. Treatment meaning: approximately 18 received Ad26.COV2.S at low or high dose, single or two shots; several received placebo; per-sample allocation not given. Each sample was drawn 63 days after the first injection (of vaccine or placebo). Sequenced here: peripheral blood, sampled in a trial of Ad26.COV2.S vaccine versus placebo. All receptors come from a person aged 18-65 years who received the Ad26.COV2.S COVID-19 vaccine or a placebo.

The chain couples TRBV29-1 to TRBJ2-1; 10 bases agree with TRBD2. The CDR3 has 14 amino acids. V was pared by 7 bases and J by 6 bases, with 9 bases of the junction left unmatched. Germline lookup yields CDR1 SQVTM and CDR2 ANQGSEA. The DNA for the CDR3 is TGCAGCGCTCGGGTAGCGGGAGGTGCCAATGAGCAGTTCTTC. Its protein is CSARVAGGANEQFF.

In the case of this clone: This same CDR3 is encoded by further DNA sequences in the sample. The V call is TRBV4-2, the J call TRBJ2-1, with 10 bases fitting TRBD2. The V gene end was trimmed by 0 bases and the J gene end by 7 bases; junction bases not matched to a gene: 6. CDR1 and CDR2 from the germline V gene are LGHNA and YNFKEQ. The CDR3 is 16 residues long. The CDR3 protein is CASSQDRLAGGNEQFF. The CDR3 nucleotides read TGTGCCAGCAGCCAAGATAGGTTAGCGGGAGGTAATGAGCAGTTCTTC.

This clone has a single count. The rearrangement joins TRBV19 to TRBJ2-7; tentatively, D is TRBD1 (6 bases). V lost 5 bases and J lost 5, with 19 bases in between. The germline V gene has CDR1 LNHDA and CDR2 SQIVND (reference sequence). This CDR3 region has 15 residues. In DNA, the CDR3 is TGTGCCAGTAGTCTCAGGGGCCCACCTCCCGACGAGCAGTACTTC. The encoded protein is CASSLRGPPPDEQYF. The variable domain in full, completed from reference TRBV19 and TRBJ2-7, reads DGGITQSPKYLFRKEGQNVTLSCEQNLNHDAMYWYRQDPGQGLRLIYYSQIVNDFQKGDIAEGYSVSREKKESFPLTVTSAQKNPTAFYLCASSLRGPPPDEQYFGPGTRLTVT.

The chain links TRBV12-5 to TRBJ2-1; 12 bases agree with TRBD1. J lost 9 bases, V lost 7 bases, and 7 bases had no gene match. This CDR3 is 14 amino acids long. CDR1 is LGHNT and CDR2 is FRNRAP in the germline V gene. CDR3 in amino acids: CASASGQGAGEQFF. CDR3 DNA sequence: TGTGCTAGTGCCTCGGGACAGGGGGCAGGTGAGCAGTTCTTC.

This chain connects TRBV7-2 to TRBJ2-1; D perhaps matches TRBD2 (6 bases). Per the germline V gene, CDR1 is SGHTA and CDR2 is FQGNSA. The V end lost 6 bases, the J end lost 9 bases, and 21 bases lay between the germline ends. The CDR3 is made up of 15 amino acids. This CDR3 is CASSPEGLLRSEQFF. The CDR3 bases are TGTGCCAGCAGTCCTGAGGGACTCCTACGGTCTGAGCAGTTCTTC.

The V gene is TRBV4-3, the J gene TRBJ2-3; 7 nucleotides match TRBD2. Unmatched junction bases numbered 8, after V lost 4 bases and J lost 1 base. The length of the CDR3 is 16 residues. Germline lookup yields CDR1 LGHNA and CDR2 YSLEER. The CDR3 reads CASSLQNGLGTDTQYF. CDR3 DNA: TGCGCCAGCAGCCTCCAAAACGGACTAGGCACAGATACGCAGTATTTT.

The V call is TRBV7-2, the J call TRBJ2-7, with D uncertain. CDR3 length: 14 residues. CDR1 is SGHTA and CDR2 is FQGNSA in the germline V gene. V dropped 1 base and J dropped 1 base, with 8 bases sitting between them. The CDR3 loop reads CASSLGFGSYEQYF. For the CDR3, the DNA is TGTGCCAGCAGCTTAGGTTTCGGATCCTACGAGCAGTACTTC.

V is TRBV29-1 and J is TRBJ2-1, with D uncertain. The CDR3 extends over 13 amino acids. Deletions cut 3 bases from V and 8 bases from J, with 14 bases between. Germline CDR1 and CDR2: SQVTM and ANQGSEA. In DNA form, the CDR3 reads TGCAGCGTTGAGATACTAATGGACGATGAGCAGTTCTTC. This sequence encodes CSVEILMDDEQFF.

This clone was observed once. This rearrangement joins TRBV24-1 to TRBJ2-7; 7 nucleotides match TRBD2. Germline trimming cut 9 bases from V and 11 bases from J; bases unmatched to any gene: 12. Germline V CDR1 and CDR2: KGHDR, SFDVKD. The CDR3 is 12 amino acids. The chain's CDR3 is CATSGGSGMKYF. The CDR3, as DNA: TGTGCCACCTCAGGCGGGAGTGGGATGAAGTACTTC.

This clone appeared a single time. This sequence joins TRBV9 and TRBJ1-3; D is unresolved. Looked up from germline, CDR1 is SGDLS and CDR2 is YYNGEE. The CDR3 runs 15 residues. V lost 0 bases, J lost 0 bases, and 7 bases lay in between. CDR3 residues: CASSVVGDSGNTIYF. CDR3 DNA: TGTGCCAGCAGCGTAGTGGGTGACTCTGGAAACACCATATATTTT.

The chain employs TRBV7-9 and TRBJ2-5; 7 positions match TRBD2. Looked up from germline, CDR1 is SEHNR and CDR2 is FQNEAQ (reference sequence). The V segment lost 0 bases and the J segment 4 bases; nucleotides outside the gene matches: 2. This CDR3 contains 14 residues. CDR3 residues: CASSLAAGAETQYF. As DNA, the CDR3 is TGTGCCAGCAGCTTAGCCGCGGGAGCAGAGACCCAGTACTTC.

The J gene is TRBJ1-4, the V gene TRBV9, with TRBD1 as a possible D gene (5 bases). This CDR3 has 15 residues. Germline assignment: CDR1 SGDLS and CDR2 YYNGEE. V lost 0 bases to trimming and J lost 5 bases, with 11 bases between them. In DNA form, the CDR3 reads TGTGCCAGCAGCGTAGAAGCAGGGATCAATGAAAAACTGTTTTTT. This gives the protein CASSVEAGINEKLFF.

CDR3 nucleotide sequence: TGTGCCTGGAGTGTACAAATCGCCTACGAGCAGTACTTC. It encodes CAWSVQIAYEQYF. The V gene is TRBV30, the J gene TRBJ2-7; unclear D gene. This CDR3 comprises 13 residues. V lost 0 bases to trimming and J lost 2 bases, with 8 bases between them. Germline V gene lookup returns CDR1 GTSNPN and CDR2 SVGIG (reference sequence).

This clone showed up just once. The chain couples TRBV6-6 to TRBJ1-1, with 10 positions matching TRBD1. The ends lost 5 bases at V and 5 bases at J; junction bases unmatched: 5. Germline CDR1 reads MNHNY; CDR2 reads SVGAGI (reference sequence). The CDR3 is 14 amino acids. CDR3 sequence reads: CASSRGQGRTEAFF. CDR3 DNA: TGTGCCAGCAGTCGGGGACAGGGGAGAACTGAAGCTTTCTTT.

The chain combines TRBV21-1 with TRBJ2-3; the D call in the table, TRBD1, was not verified against the DNA. TRBV21-1 is labeled a pseudogene. The CDR3 spans 20 residues. CDR3 bases: TGTGCCAGCAGCAAATCCAGGACAGGCCCAGAGGGAAGAATCACAGATACGCAGTATTTT. It specifies CASSKSRTGPEGRITDTQYF.

The chain has TRBV7-9 and TRBJ1-4, with a possible D match to TRBD1 (6 bases). The CDR3 has 14 residues. CDR1 and CDR2 (germline): SEHNR, FQNEAQ (reference sequence). Trimming removed 5 bases from V and 2 bases from J, with 9 bases in between. CDR3 protein: CASSQQGTNEKLFF. CDR3 DNA: TGTGCCAGCAGCCAACAGGGCACTAATGAAAAACTGTTTTTT.

The V gene is TRBV4-2, the J gene TRBJ2-1, with TRBD2 matching over 12 bases. CDR1 and CDR2 (germline): LGHNA, YNFKEQ. This CDR3 has 16 residues. The trim removed 4 bases at V and 6 bases at J, leaving 7 bases unmatched. CDR3: CASSPVGLAGTNEQFF. The DNA of the CDR3 is TGTGCCAGCAGCCCGGTTGGACTAGCGGGAACCAATGAGCAGTTCTTC.

The V gene is TRBV11-2, the J gene TRBJ1-5; the D is unclear. This CDR3 region has 13 residues. Germline CDR1 and CDR2: SGHAT and FQNNGV. With 1 base removed from V and 2 bases from J, the gap between germline ends came to 3 bases. The CDR3 protein is CASSLGRNQPQHF. The CDR3 bases are TGTGCCAGCAGCTTAGGCCGCAATCAGCCCCAGCATTTT.

This clone has more than one count but fewer than ten. V and J are TRBV4-3 and TRBJ1-2, with D possibly matching TRBD1 (6 bases). The CDR3 spans 14 residues. Trimming removed 2 bases at V and 4 bases at J, with 11 bases between. Germline V CDR1 and CDR2: LGHNA, YSLEER. The CDR3 bases are TGCGCCAGCAGCCAATTACAGGGCGCCTATGGCTACACCTTC. Amino acid sequence: CASSQLQGAYGYTF.

This chain connects TRBV30 to TRBJ1-5; D remains unclear. Trimming cost V 1 base and J 6 bases, with 19 bases left between them. The CDR3 runs 16 residues. From germline, CDR1 is GTSNPN and CDR2 SVGIG (reference sequence). CDR3 residues: CAWSASSTRASQPQHF. The CDR3 region has the DNA TGTGCCTGGAGTGCATCGTCAACACGGGCTAGTCAGCCCCAGCATTTT.

The chain combines TRBV27 with TRBJ1-2, with TRBD1 as a possible D gene (5 bases). This CDR3 comprises 16 residues. CDR1 is MNHEY, CDR2 SMNVEV, per germline (reference sequence). Between the trimmed V and J ends, which lost 5 bases and 0 bases, there was a span of 16 bases. CDR3 region: CASSPITQGTNYGYTF. The CDR3 DNA follows: TGTGCCAGCAGTCCCATCACTCAGGGAACTAACTATGGCTACACCTTC.

The rearrangement links TRBV20-1 to TRBJ1-1, with D perhaps TRBD1 (5 bases). CDR1 and CDR2 from the germline V gene are DFQATT and SNEGSKA (reference sequence). V lost 3 bases, J lost 9 bases, and 17 bases lay in between. This CDR3 comprises 13 residues. CDR3 nucleotides: TGCAGTGCTAGTTTACAGGTTGCTCATCAAGCTTTCTTT. Its protein product is CSASLQVAHQAFF.

This clone is a singleton in its sample. The genes are TRBV28 and TRBJ1-1; TRBD1 agrees at 10 bases. The CDR3 spans 15 residues. The germline CDR1 and CDR2 sequences are MDHEN and SYDVKM. V shed 7 bases and J 8 bases; nucleotides not matched to a gene: 13. The CDR3 DNA reads TGTGCCAGCAAAGGGTCCGGGACAGGGGCTTCGGAAGCTTTCTTT. It yields the protein CASKGSGTGASEAFF.

This clone was seen a handful of times. The sample has other DNA sequences that encode this CDR3 too. This chain connects TRBV7-9 to TRBJ2-1, with 9 bases that match TRBD2. Germline loops: CDR1 SEHNR, CDR2 FQNEAQ (reference sequence). Germline trimming cut 5 bases from V and 7 bases from J; bases unmatched to any gene: 9. The CDR3 runs 15 residues. CDR3 residues: CASSPLAGVVNEQFF. DNA for the CDR3: TGTGCCAGCAGCCCCTTAGCGGGAGTGGTGAATGAGCAGTTCTTC.

This clone was counted only a few times. In nucleotides, the CDR3 is TGTGCCAGCAGCTTGTGGTCCGACAGGTTCTCTGGAAACACCATATATTTT. Amino acids: CASSLWSDRFSGNTIYF. The chain employs TRBV5-4 and TRBJ1-3; D perhaps matches TRBD1 (6 bases). The length of the CDR3 is 17 residues. Trimming left V 1 base short and J 0 bases short, with 14 bases between. CDR1 is SGHNT, CDR2 YYREEE, per germline (reference sequence).